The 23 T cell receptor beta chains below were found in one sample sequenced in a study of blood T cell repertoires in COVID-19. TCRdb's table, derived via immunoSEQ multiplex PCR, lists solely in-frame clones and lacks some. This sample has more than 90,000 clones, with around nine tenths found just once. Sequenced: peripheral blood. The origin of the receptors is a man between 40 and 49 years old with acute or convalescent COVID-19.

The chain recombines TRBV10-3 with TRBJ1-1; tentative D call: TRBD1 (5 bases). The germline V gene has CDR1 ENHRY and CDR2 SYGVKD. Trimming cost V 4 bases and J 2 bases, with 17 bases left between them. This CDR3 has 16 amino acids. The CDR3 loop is CAISVYGGGINTEAFF. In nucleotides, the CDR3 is TGTGCCATCAGTGTTTACGGGGGGGGGATTAACACTGAAGCTTTCTTT.

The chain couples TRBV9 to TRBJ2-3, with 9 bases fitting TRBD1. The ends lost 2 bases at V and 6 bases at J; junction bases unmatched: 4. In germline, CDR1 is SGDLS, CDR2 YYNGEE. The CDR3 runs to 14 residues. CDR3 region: CASSVTGGADTQYF. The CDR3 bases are TGTGCCAGCAGCGTTACAGGGGGCGCGGATACGCAGTATTTT.

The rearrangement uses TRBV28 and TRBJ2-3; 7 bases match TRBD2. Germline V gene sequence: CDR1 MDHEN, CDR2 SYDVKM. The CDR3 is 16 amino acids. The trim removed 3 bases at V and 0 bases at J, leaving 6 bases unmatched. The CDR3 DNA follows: TGTGCCAGCAGTTTCGACGGGCGGGAGAGCACAGATACGCAGTATTTT. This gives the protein CASSFDGRESTDTQYF.

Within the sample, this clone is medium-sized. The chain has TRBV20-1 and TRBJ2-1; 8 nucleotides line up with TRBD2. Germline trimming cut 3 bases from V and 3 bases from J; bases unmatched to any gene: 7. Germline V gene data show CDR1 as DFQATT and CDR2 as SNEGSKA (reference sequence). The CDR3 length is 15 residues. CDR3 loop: CSASELAENYNEQFF. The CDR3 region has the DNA TGCAGTGCTAGTGAACTAGCGGAGAACTACAATGAGCAGTTCTTC.

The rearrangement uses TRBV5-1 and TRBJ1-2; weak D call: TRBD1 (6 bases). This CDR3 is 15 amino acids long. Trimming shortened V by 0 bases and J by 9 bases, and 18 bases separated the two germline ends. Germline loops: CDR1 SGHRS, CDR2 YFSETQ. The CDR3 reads CASSLEEWGLGSYTF. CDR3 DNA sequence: TGCGCCAGCAGCTTGGAAGAGTGGGGGCTGGGCAGCTACACCTTC.

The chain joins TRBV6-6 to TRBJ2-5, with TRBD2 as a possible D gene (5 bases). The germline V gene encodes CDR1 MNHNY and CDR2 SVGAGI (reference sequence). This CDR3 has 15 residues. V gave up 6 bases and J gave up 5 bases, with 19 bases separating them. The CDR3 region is CASSPPRPGMETQYF. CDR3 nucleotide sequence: TGTGCCAGCAGCCCTCCAAGGCCGGGGATGGAGACCCAGTACTTC.

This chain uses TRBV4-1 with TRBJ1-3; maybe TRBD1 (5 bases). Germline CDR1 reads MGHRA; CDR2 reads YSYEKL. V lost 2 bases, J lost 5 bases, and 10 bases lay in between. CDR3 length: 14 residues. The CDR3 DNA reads TGCGCCAGCAGCCAAAACAGGCAACGAAACACCATATATTTT. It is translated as CASSQNRQRNTIYF.

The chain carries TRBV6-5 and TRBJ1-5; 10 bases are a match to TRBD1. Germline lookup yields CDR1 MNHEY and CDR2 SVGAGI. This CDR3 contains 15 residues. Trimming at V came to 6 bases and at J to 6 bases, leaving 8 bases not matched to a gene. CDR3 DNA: TGTGCCAGCAGCAACGGGAGGACAGGGGGTCAGCCCCAGCATTTT. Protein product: CASSNGRTGGQPQHF.

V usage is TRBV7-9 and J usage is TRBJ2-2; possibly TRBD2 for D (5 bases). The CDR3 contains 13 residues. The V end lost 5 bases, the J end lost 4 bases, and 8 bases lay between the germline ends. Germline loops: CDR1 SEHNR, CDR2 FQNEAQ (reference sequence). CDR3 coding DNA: TGTGCCAGCAGCCACGGACTCACCGGGGAGCTGTTTTTT. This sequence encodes CASSHGLTGELFF.

This chain's CDR3 is CASSYWGLAGVDEQFF. CDR3 coding DNA: TGTGCCAGCAGCTATTGGGGGCTAGCGGGAGTCGATGAGCAGTTCTTC. The chain joins TRBV11-2 to TRBJ2-1; TRBD2 aligns across 10 bases. The germline gives CDR1 SGHAT, CDR2 FQNNGV. Germline trimming cut 4 bases from V and 8 bases from J; bases unmatched to any gene: 11. This CDR3 has 16 amino acids.

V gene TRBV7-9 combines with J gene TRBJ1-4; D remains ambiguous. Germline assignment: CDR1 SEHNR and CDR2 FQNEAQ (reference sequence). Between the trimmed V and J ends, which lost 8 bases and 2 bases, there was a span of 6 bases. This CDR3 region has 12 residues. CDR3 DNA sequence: TGTGCCAGCGGGCAGACTAATGAAAAACTGTTTTTT. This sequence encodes CASGQTNEKLFF.

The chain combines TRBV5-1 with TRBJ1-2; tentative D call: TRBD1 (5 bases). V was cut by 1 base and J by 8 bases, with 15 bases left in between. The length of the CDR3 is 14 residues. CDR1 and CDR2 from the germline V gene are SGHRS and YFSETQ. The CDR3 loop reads CASSLIAGTGGYTF. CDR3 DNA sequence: TGCGCCAGCAGCTTGATCGCGGGGACCGGGGGCTACACCTTC.

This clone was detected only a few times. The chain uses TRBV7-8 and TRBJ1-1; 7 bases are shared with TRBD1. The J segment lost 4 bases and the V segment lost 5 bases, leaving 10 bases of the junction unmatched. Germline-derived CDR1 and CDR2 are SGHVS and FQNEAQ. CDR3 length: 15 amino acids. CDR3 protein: CASSPTTGVGTEAFF. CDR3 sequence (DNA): TGTGCCAGCAGCCCGACTACAGGGGTGGGCACTGAAGCTTTCTTT.

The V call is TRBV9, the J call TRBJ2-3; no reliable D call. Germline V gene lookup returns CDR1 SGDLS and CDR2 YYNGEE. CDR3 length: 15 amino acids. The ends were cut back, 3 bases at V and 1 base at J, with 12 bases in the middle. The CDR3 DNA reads TGTGCCAGCAGCGGCCGCGGCGCGCGCACAGATACGCAGTATTTT. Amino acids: CASSGRGARTDTQYF. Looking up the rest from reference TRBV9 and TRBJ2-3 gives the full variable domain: DSGVTQTPKHLITATGQRVTLRCSPRSGDLSVYWYQQSLDQGLQFLIQYYNGEERAKGNILERFSAQQFPDLHSELNLSSLELGDSALYFCASSGRGARTDTQYFGPGTRLTVL.

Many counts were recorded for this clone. CDR3 nucleotide sequence: TGCAGTGCTAAAGAGCGACTCGAGCAGTTCTTC. Its translation: CSAKERLEQFF. This chain links TRBV20-1 with TRBJ2-1; D not certain. Germline CDR1 DFQATT, CDR2 SNEGSKA (reference sequence). Between the trimmed V and J ends, which lost 4 bases and 10 bases, there was a span of 11 bases. CDR3 length: 11 amino acids.

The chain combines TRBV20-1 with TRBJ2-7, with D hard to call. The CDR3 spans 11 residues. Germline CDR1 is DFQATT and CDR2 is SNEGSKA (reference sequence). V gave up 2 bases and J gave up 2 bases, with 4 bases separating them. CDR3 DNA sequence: TGCAGTGCTAGACTCGCCTACGAGCAGTACTTC. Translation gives CSARLAYEQYF.

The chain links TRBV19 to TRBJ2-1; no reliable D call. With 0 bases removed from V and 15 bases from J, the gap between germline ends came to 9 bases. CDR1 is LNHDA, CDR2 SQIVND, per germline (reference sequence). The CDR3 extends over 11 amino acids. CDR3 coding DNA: TGTGCCAGTAGTATAGATCTAGTAGTGTTCTTC. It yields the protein CASSIDLVVFF.

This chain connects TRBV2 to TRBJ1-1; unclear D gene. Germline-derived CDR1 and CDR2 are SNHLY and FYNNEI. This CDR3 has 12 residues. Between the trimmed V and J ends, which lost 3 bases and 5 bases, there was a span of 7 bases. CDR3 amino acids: CASSERGTEAFF. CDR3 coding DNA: TGTGCCAGCAGTGAGAGAGGGACTGAAGCTTTCTTT.

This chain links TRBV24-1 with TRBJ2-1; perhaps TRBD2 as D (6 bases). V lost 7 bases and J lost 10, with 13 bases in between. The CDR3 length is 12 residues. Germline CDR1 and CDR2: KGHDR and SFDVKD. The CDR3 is CATSSGVGEQFF. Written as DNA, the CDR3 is TGTGCCACCAGCTCGGGGGTTGGGGAGCAGTTCTTC.

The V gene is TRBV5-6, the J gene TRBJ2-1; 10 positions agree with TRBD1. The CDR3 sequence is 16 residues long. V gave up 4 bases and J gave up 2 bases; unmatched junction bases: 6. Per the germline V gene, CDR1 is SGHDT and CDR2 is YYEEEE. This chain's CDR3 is CASSQNGQGAYNEQFF. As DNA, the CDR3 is TGTGCCAGCAGCCAGAACGGACAGGGGGCCTACAATGAGCAGTTCTTC.

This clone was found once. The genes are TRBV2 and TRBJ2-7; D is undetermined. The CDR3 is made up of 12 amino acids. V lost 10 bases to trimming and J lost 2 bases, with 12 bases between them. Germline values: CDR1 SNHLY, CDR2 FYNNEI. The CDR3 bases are TGTGCCACTAGTAGACTTCCCTACGAGCAGTACTTC. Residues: CATSRLPYEQYF.

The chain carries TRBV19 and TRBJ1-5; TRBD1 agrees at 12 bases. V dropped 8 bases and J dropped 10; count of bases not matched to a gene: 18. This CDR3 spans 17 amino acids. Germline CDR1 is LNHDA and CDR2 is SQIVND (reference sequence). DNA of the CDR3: TGTGCCAGTCAGACTACCCCGGGACAGGGGGCAAGGCAACCCCAGCATTTT. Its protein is CASQTTPGQGARQPQHF.

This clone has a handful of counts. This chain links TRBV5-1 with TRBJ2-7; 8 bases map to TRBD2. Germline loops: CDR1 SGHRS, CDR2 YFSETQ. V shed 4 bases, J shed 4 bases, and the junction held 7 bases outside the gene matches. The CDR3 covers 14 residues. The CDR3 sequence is CASSPGTRRYEQYF. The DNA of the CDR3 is TGCGCCAGCAGCCCCGGGACTAGGAGGTACGAGCAGTACTTC.